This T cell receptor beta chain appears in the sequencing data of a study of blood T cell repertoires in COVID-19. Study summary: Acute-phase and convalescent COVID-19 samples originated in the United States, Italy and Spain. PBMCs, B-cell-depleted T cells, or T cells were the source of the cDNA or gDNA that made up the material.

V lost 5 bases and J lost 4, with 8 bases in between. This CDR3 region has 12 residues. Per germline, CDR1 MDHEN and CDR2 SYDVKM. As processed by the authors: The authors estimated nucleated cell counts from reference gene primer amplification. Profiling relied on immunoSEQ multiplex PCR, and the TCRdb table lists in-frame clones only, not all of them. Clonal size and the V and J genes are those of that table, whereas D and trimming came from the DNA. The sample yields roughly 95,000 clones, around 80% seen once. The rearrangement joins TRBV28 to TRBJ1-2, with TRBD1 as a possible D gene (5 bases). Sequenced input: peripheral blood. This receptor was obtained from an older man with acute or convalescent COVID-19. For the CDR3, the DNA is TGTGCCAGCAGTATTACAGGCTATGGCTACACCTTC. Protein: CASSITGYGYTF.